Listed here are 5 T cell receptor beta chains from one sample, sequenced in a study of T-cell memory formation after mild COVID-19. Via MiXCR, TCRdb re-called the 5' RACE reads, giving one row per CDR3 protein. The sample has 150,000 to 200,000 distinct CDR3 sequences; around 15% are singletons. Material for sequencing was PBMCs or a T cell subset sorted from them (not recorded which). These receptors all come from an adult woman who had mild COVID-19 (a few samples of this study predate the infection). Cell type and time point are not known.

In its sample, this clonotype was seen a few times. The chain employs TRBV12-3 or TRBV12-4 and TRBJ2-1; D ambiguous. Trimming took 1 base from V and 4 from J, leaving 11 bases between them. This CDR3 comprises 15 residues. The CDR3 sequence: CASSLGQAPYNEQFF. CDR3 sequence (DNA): TGTGCCAGCAGTTTAGGGCAGGCCCCGTACAATGAGCAGTTCTTC.

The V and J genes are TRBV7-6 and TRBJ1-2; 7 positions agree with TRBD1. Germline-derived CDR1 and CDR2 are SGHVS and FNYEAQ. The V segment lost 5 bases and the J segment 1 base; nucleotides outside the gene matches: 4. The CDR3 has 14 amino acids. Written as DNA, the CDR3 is TGTGCCAGCAGCCGGGACAGCCATAACTATGGCTACACCTTC. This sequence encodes CASSRDSHNYGYTF.

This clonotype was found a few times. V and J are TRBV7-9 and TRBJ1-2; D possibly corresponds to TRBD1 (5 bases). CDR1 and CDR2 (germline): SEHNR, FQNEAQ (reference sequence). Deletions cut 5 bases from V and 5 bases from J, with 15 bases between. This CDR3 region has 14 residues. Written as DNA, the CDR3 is TGTGCCAGCAGCGCTCTAGGGACTGTTTATGGCTACACCTTC. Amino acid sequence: CASSALGTVYGYTF.

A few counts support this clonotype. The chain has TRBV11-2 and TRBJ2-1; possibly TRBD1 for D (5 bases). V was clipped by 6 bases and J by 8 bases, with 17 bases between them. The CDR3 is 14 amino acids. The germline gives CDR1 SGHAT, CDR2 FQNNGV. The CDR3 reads CASRVDSTHHEQFF. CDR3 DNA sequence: TGTGCCAGCAGGGTTGACAGTACTCACCATGAGCAGTTCTTC. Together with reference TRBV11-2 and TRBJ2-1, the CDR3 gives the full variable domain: EAGVAQSPRYKIIEKRQSVAFWCNPISGHATLYWYQQILGQGPKLLIQFQNNGVVDDSQLPKDRFSAERLKGVDSTLKIQPAKLEDSAVYLCASRVDSTHHEQFFGPGTRLTVL.

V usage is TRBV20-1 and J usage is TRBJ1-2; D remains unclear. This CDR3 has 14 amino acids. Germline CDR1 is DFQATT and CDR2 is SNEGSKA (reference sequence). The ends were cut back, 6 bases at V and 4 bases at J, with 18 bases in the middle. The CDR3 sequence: CSADPTVASYGYTF. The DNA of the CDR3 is TGCAGTGCCGACCCTACAGTGGCCTCCTATGGCTACACCTTC.